The rows below give T cell receptor beta chains drawn from one sample of a study of blood T cell repertoires in COVID-19. Profiling relied on immunoSEQ multiplex PCR, and the TCRdb table lists in-frame clones only, not all of them. The sample records approximately 230,000 clones, about 79% being singletons. The sample was peripheral blood. Source of these receptors: an elderly man with acute or convalescent COVID-19. Both conserved end residues are part of each CDR3. D genes are given only for firm matches. Size tells how often a clone was seen (once, few, many) or the class of an expanded clone, and some rows leave it out.

TRBV24-1,TRBJ2-1,TRBD2,-,CATSGGTSGSFNEQFF,TGTGCCACCAGTGGGGGGACTAGCGGGAGCTTCAATGAGCAGTTCTTC
TRBV6-6,TRBJ2-2,TRBD2,once,CASSGRLAGPGELFF,TGTGCCAGCAGTGGGAGGCTAGCGGGACCCGGGGAGCTGTTTTTT
TRBV24-1,TRBJ2-2,TRBD1,-,CATSDPTGTGGNTGELFF,TGTGCCACCAGTGATCCAACCGGGACAGGGGGTAACACCGGGGAGCTGTTTTTT
TRBV28,TRBJ2-7,TRBD1,-,CASRTPGQGGYEQYF,TGTGCCAGCAGAACTCCGGGACAGGGCGGATACGAGCAGTACTTC
TRBV6-6,TRBJ1-6,-,-,CASSYSRTGGSPLHF,TGTGCCAGCAGTTACTCCCGGACGGGGGGATCACCCCTCCACTTT
TRBV4-2,TRBJ1-2,TRBD1,once,CASSQGRRDRVGANYGYTF,TGTGCCAGCAGCCAAGGACGTCGGGACAGGGTTGGGGCTAACTATGGCTACACCTTC
TRBV6-5,TRBJ1-5,TRBD1,-,CASRPDRSNQPQHF,TGTGCCAGCAGACCGGACAGGAGCAATCAGCCCCAGCATTTT
TRBV29-1,TRBJ2-2,TRBD2,many,CSAGTSGYTGELFF,TGCAGCGCCGGGACTAGCGGATACACCGGGGAGCTGTTTTTT
TRBV3-1/TRBV3-2,TRBJ2-2,TRBD1,-,CASSQNRGSTGELFF,TGTGCCAGCAGCCAAAACAGGGGAAGCACCGGGGAGCTGTTTTTT
TRBV4-1,TRBJ1-4,-,-,CASSHPLTYTNEKLFF,TGCGCCAGCAGCCACCCCCTGACTTATACTAATGAAAAACTGTTTTTT
TRBV20-1,TRBJ2-7,-,-,CSASDPGLSYEQYF,TGCAGTGCTAGTGATCCAGGCCTCTCCTACGAGCAGTACTTC
TRBV5-4,TRBJ2-7,-,-,CASSLQGRTLDEQYF,TGTGCCAGCAGCTTACAGGGAAGAACCTTAGACGAGCAGTACTTC
TRBV5-8,TRBJ2-5,TRBD1,-,CASSLAGTGRETQYF,TGTGCCAGCAGCTTGGCTGGGACAGGGAGAGAGACCCAGTACTTC
TRBV5-1,TRBJ2-3,TRBD2,-,CASSFGTSGGAFTDTQYF,TGCGCCAGCAGCTTCGGGACTAGCGGGGGGGCATTCACAGATACGCAGTATTTT
TRBV3-1/TRBV3-2,TRBJ2-7,TRBD2,once,CASSPHPGLAGVYEQYF,TGTGCCAGCAGCCCACACCCGGGACTAGCGGGAGTCTACGAGCAGTACTTC
TRBV9,TRBJ2-2,TRBD1,-,CASSVAGGQGAGELFF,TGTGCCAGCAGCGTAGCCGGTGGACAGGGGGCCGGGGAGCTGTTTTTT
TRBV6-5,TRBJ2-7,TRBD1,-,CASWDRAKQYF,TGTGCCAGTTGGGACAGGGCTAAGCAGTACTTC
TRBV7-2,TRBJ2-1,TRBD2,-,CASSPSGGSSYNEQFF,TGTGCCAGCAGCCCTAGCGGGGGGAGCTCCTACAATGAGCAGTTCTTC
TRBV7-2,TRBJ2-3,TRBD2,-,CASSSRTSGRADTQYF,TGTGCCAGCAGCTCTCGGACTAGCGGGAGAGCAGATACGCAGTATTTT
TRBV5-8,TRBJ1-1,-,-,CASSLVWGEEAFF,TGTGCCAGCAGCTTGGTGTGGGGCGAGGAAGCTTTCTTT
TRBV10-1,TRBJ2-1,TRBD2,-,CASSVRGTSGRALAYNEQFF,TGCGCCAGCAGTGTAAGAGGGACTAGCGGGAGGGCACTTGCATACAATGAGCAGTTCTTC
TRBV5-1,TRBJ2-3,TRBD1,-,CASSLGQGVSTDTQYF,TGCGCCAGCAGCCTTGGACAGGGGGTAAGCACAGATACGCAGTATTTT
TRBV18,TRBJ1-1,-,-,CASSAERDTEAFF,TGTGCCAGCTCCGCCGAGAGAGACACTGAAGCTTTCTTT
TRBV5-1,TRBJ1-3,-,once,CASSPYGGSSGNTIYF,TGCGCCAGCAGCCCCTATGGGGGGTCCTCTGGAAACACCATATATTTT
TRBV2,TRBJ2-7,TRBD2,-,CAGGLAGVNEQYF,TGTGCCGGGGGACTAGCGGGAGTGAACGAGCAGTACTTC
TRBV28,TRBJ2-7,-,-,CASRPPPTEAYEQYF,TGTGCCAGCAGACCTCCCCCGACAGAAGCCTACGAGCAGTACTTC
TRBV3-1/TRBV3-2,TRBJ1-6,-,-,CASSQVGAHNSPLHF,TGTGCCAGCAGCCAAGTTGGGGCTCATAATTCACCCCTCCACTTT
TRBV3-1/TRBV3-2,TRBJ2-1,TRBD2,few,CASSFISGSTDEQFF,TGTGCCAGCAGCTTCATTAGCGGGAGTACGGATGAGCAGTTCTTC
TRBV28,TRBJ2-7,-,-,CASSLVRDSSYEQYF,TGTGCCAGCAGTTTAGTCCGCGACAGCTCCTACGAGCAGTACTTC
TRBV3-1/TRBV3-2,TRBJ2-2,TRBD1,few,CASSPRTGQELFF,TGTGCCAGCAGCCCGCGGACAGGCCAGGAGCTGTTTTTT
TRBV27,TRBJ1-6,TRBD1,few,CASSLSYTGVYNSPLHF,TGTGCCAGCAGTTTATCGTATACAGGGGTTTACAATTCACCCCTCCACTTT
TRBV5-1,TRBJ2-7,TRBD1,-,CASSFVTGEGGEQYF,TGCGCCAGCAGCTTCGTGACAGGGGAAGGGGGCGAGCAGTACTTC
TRBV6-5,TRBJ1-6,-,-,CAAGTVSSYNSPLHF,TGTGCCGCGGGGACGGTGAGCTCCTATAATTCACCCCTCCACTTT
TRBV28,TRBJ1-5,-,-,CAPIQGGVSNQPQHF,TGTGCCCCCATTCAGGGTGGAGTAAGCAATCAGCCCCAGCATTTT
TRBV6-5,TRBJ2-7,TRBD1,once,CASSYLGQGPYEQYF,TGTGCCAGCAGTTACCTGGGACAGGGCCCCTACGAGCAGTACTTC
TRBV24-1,TRBJ1-2,-,-,CATQGTNYGYTF,TGTGCCACACAGGGAACTAACTATGGCTACACCTTC
TRBV19,TRBJ1-3,-,few,CASSAGNSYSGNTIYF,TGTGCCAGTAGCGCAGGGAACTCATACTCTGGAAACACCATATATTTT
TRBV3-1/TRBV3-2,TRBJ2-3,-,-,CASSQQGTDTQYF,TGTGCCAGCAGCCAGCAGGGGACAGATACGCAGTATTTT
TRBV5-8,TRBJ2-7,-,-,CASSSITDEQYF,TGTGCCAGCAGCTCCATTACGGACGAGCAGTACTTC
TRBV3-1/TRBV3-2,TRBJ2-5,-,-,CASSQGPWETQYF,TGTGCCAGCAGCCAAGGGCCCTGGGAGACCCAGTACTTC
TRBV20-1,TRBJ2-3,-,-,CSALGKDTQYF,TGCAGTGCGCTCGGGAAAGATACGCAGTATTTT
TRBV5-1,TRBJ1-3,TRBD1,-,CASRGQANSGNTIYF,TGCGCCAGCAGGGGACAGGCAAACTCTGGAAACACCATATATTTT
TRBV7-8,TRBJ2-3,TRBD2,-,CASSSRGTSGVTDTQYF,TGTGCCAGCAGCTCTAGGGGGACTAGCGGTGTAACAGATACGCAGTATTTT
TRBV18,TRBJ2-2,-,-,CASSPSRRRGTGELFF,TGTGCCAGCTCACCGTCTAGGAGAAGAGGGACCGGGGAGCTGTTTTTT
TRBV30,TRBJ1-2,TRBD1,-,CAWRRQGSGYGYTF,TGTGCCTGGAGGCGACAGGGTTCAGGCTATGGCTACACCTTC
TRBV6-4,TRBJ1-5,-,-,CASSSWGTGGNQPQHF,TGTGCCAGCAGTAGTTGGGGAACAGGAGGCAATCAGCCCCAGCATTTT
TRBV2,TRBJ2-2,-,-,CASSLGGTPNTGELFF,TGTGCCAGCAGTCTGGGCGGGACTCCGAACACCGGGGAGCTGTTTTTT
TRBV7-8,TRBJ2-3,TRBD2,-,CASSSSGRSADTQYF,TGTGCCAGCAGCTCAAGCGGGAGATCAGCAGATACGCAGTATTTT
TRBV24-1,TRBJ2-3,TRBD1,-,CATSDNTRDRHTDTQYF,TGTGCCACCAGTGATAACACTCGGGACAGACACACAGATACGCAGTATTTT
TRBV27,TRBJ2-7,TRBD1,-,CASRGRGTGVYEQYF,TGTGCCAGCAGGGGGAGGGGGACAGGGGTGTACGAGCAGTACTTC
TRBV28,TRBJ2-7,-,few,CASSPLGVPYEQYF,TGTGCCAGCAGCCCCTTGGGAGTCCCCTACGAGCAGTACTTC
TRBV27,TRBJ2-6,-,-,CASTSRSGANVLTF,TGTGCCAGCACCTCCCGCTCTGGGGCCAACGTCCTGACTTTC
TRBV5-4,TRBJ1-2,-,-,CASSLDRLGYTF,TGTGCCAGCAGCTTGGATAGACTTGGCTACACCTTC
TRBV19,TRBJ1-3,TRBD1,-,CAVQGATSGNTIYF,TGTGCCGTACAGGGGGCGACCTCTGGAAACACCATATATTTT
TRBV19,TRBJ1-6,TRBD1,-,CASQFGGQTNSPLHF,TGTGCCAGTCAATTCGGGGGACAGACCAATTCACCCCTCCACTTT